These 29 T cell receptor beta chains originate from one sample sequenced in a study of CD8 T cells in ankylosing spondylitis. Overall study results and limits: In ankylosing spondylitis blood, a motif of fewer than 10 highly homologous TCR beta variants appeared characteristic.

These receptors lack a known antigen. MiXCR, applied by TCRdb to the 5' RACE reads, yields one record per CDR3 protein. The sample shows approximately 540,000 distinct CDR3 sequences, over 9.5% of them seen only once. Input material: blood, either unsorted or a sorted T cell fraction (not recorded which). These TCRs come from a male donor with ankylosing spondylitis.

This clonotype was detected only a few times. The rearrangement joins TRBV20-1 to TRBJ1-2; no clear D gene. V gave up 3 bases and J gave up 7 bases, with 9 bases separating them. CDR1 is DFQATT and CDR2 is SNEGSKA in the germline V gene (reference sequence). The CDR3 sequence is 11 residues long. This CDR3 reads CSASPRRGYTF. The CDR3 DNA is TGCAGTGCTAGTCCACGGCGTGGCTACACCTTC.

This clonotype appeared many times. The genes are TRBV5-1 and TRBJ2-7, with 11 bases fitting TRBD1. V was clipped by 4 bases and J by 7 bases; unmatched bases: 7. CDR3 length equals 14 residues. From germline, CDR1 is SGHRS and CDR2 YFSETQ. This CDR3 is CASSPGQGAREQYF. As DNA, the CDR3 is TGCGCCAGCAGCCCTGGACAGGGGGCGAGAGAGCAGTACTTC.

The chain uses TRBV29-1 and TRBJ2-7; 9 bases are a match to TRBD2. The V segment lost 3 bases and the J segment 2 bases; nucleotides outside the gene matches: 5. Germline V gene data show CDR1 as SQVTM and CDR2 as ANQGSEA. The CDR3 runs to 14 residues. CDR3 coding DNA: TGCAGCGTTGAGTCGACTAGCGGAACCTACGAGCAGTACTTC. Its translation: CSVESTSGTYEQYF.

The chain links TRBV11-2 to TRBJ1-5; D is ambiguous. Trimming took off 4 bases at V and 0 bases at J, with 7 bases between the two ends. The germline V gene has CDR1 SGHAT and CDR2 FQNNGV. The CDR3 runs 14 residues. Here the CDR3 reads CASSSSTSNQPQHF. DNA for the CDR3: TGTGCCAGCAGCTCCTCTACTAGCAATCAGCCCCAGCATTTT.

This clonotype is a singleton in its sample. This rearrangement joins TRBV13 to TRBJ1-4, with TRBD1 identical over 7 bases. CDR3 length: 15 amino acids. In germline, CDR1 is PRHDT, CDR2 FYEKMQ (reference sequence). V lost 5 bases, J lost 7 bases, and 10 bases stayed unmatched. CDR3 in DNA: TGTGCCAGCAGCCATAGACAGGGTTTAGTTGAAAAACTGTTTTTT. Translating it yields CASSHRQGLVEKLFF.

This clonotype was picked up a small number of times. The rearrangement uses TRBV2 and TRBJ2-1, with D uncertain. Looked up from germline, CDR1 is SNHLY and CDR2 is FYNNEI. V was clipped by 2 bases and J by 0 bases, with 17 bases between them. The CDR3 totals 18 residues. CDR3 DNA sequence: TGTGCCAGCAGTGAAAGGTCAGACCCTTACTACTCCTACAATGAGCAGTTCTTC. Translated: CASSERSDPYYSYNEQFF.

This clonotype was recorded at least ten times. V gene TRBV7-9 combines with J gene TRBJ2-2; D unresolved. The CDR3 extends over 16 amino acids. Germline V lookup: CDR1 SEHNR, CDR2 FQNEAQ (reference sequence). V was pared by 4 bases and J by 5 bases, with 17 bases between. The DNA for the CDR3 is TGTGCCAGCAGCTACTTAGGGCAGCTGAGAACCGGGGAGCTGTTTTTT. Translating it yields CASSYLGQLRTGELFF.

The chain employs TRBV6-2 or TRBV6-3 and TRBJ2-1, with D possibly being TRBD2 (7 bases). V was trimmed by 7 bases and J by 4 bases, leaving 20 bases between them. CDR3 size: 16 residues. Germline V gives CDR1 MNHEY, CDR2 SVGEGT. DNA of the CDR3: TGTGCCAGCATTTCGGGGGGCGGGAGCGCATACAATGAGCAGTTCTTC. It encodes CASISGGGSAYNEQFF.

This sequence joins TRBV24-1 and TRBJ2-1; D is perhaps TRBD1 or TRBD2 (6 bases each). Germline V gene data show CDR1 as KGHDR and CDR2 as SFDVKD. The CDR3 loop spans 14 amino acids. Trimming stripped 5 bases from V and 8 bases from J, with 15 bases between. The CDR3 DNA is TGTGCCACCAGTGCTCCCTTGGGGGGCCATGAGCAGTTCTTC. Protein: CATSAPLGGHEQFF.

This clonotype was counted a few times. The rearrangement uses TRBV5-5 and TRBJ2-7, with D tentatively TRBD1 (6 bases). CDR1 and CDR2 from the germline V gene are SGHKS and YYEKEE (reference sequence). Trimming took 4 bases from V and 5 from J, leaving 7 bases between them. The CDR3 length is 11 residues. CDR3: CASSNRDEQYF. The DNA of the CDR3 is TGTGCCAGCAGCAACAGGGACGAGCAGTACTTC.

A word on this clonotype: Given a much more abundant clone one base away, this may be a read error. The chain couples TRBV7-9 to TRBJ2-7; TRBD2 is a possible D gene (6 bases). From germline, CDR1 is SEHNR and CDR2 FQNEAQ (reference sequence). Trimming took 3 bases from V and 9 from J, leaving 15 bases between them. CDR3 length: 13 residues. This chain's CDR3 is CASSFGQGGVQYF. DNA for the CDR3: TGTGCCAGCAGCTTTGGGCAGGGAGGCGTGCAGTACTTC.

This rearrangement joins TRBV5-1 to TRBJ2-2; no definite D call. CDR1 and CDR2 from the germline V gene are SGHRS and YFSETQ. The CDR3 is 15 amino acids. V shed 0 bases and J shed 8 bases, with 14 bases lying between them. As DNA, the CDR3 is TGCGCCAGCAGCTTGGGAGTCAACGCGGAAGGGGAGCTGTTTTTT. It encodes CASSLGVNAEGELFF.

This clonotype showed up many times. The chain combines TRBV29-1 with TRBJ2-3, with a tentative D call TRBD2 (5 bases). Trimming took 4 bases from V and 4 from J, leaving 9 bases between them. The CDR3 has 12 amino acids. Germline CDR1 SQVTM, CDR2 ANQGSEA. Written as DNA, the CDR3 is TGCAGCGTTGCGAGGGTTGCAGATACGCAGTATTTT. Its translation: CSVARVADTQYF.

The chain uses TRBV20-1 and TRBJ2-7; D is unclear. V gave up 5 bases and J gave up 0 bases, with 11 bases separating them. Germline V gives CDR1 DFQATT, CDR2 SNEGSKA (reference sequence). The CDR3 is made up of 13 amino acids. This chain's CDR3 is CSASPPPSYEQYF. CDR3 coding DNA: TGCAGTGCTTCCCCCCCTCCCTCCTACGAGCAGTACTTC.

This clonotype was recorded at least ten times. This sequence joins TRBV20-1 and TRBJ1-1; TRBD1 matches at 10 bases. The CDR3 contains 14 residues. CDR1 DFQATT and CDR2 SNEGSKA come from the germline V gene (reference sequence). Trimming at V came to 4 bases and at J to 4 bases, leaving 6 bases not matched to a gene. CDR3 bases: TGCAGTGCTACTAGACAGGGGGCAGGCACTGAAGCTTTCTTT. The encoded protein is CSATRQGAGTEAFF.

The gene calls are TRBV19 and TRBJ2-2, with a tentative D call TRBD1 (5 bases). The CDR3 totals 16 residues. The germline V gene encodes CDR1 LNHDA and CDR2 SQIVND (reference sequence). Deletions cut 7 bases from V and 1 base from J, with 16 bases between. DNA of the CDR3: TGTGCCAGTAAACAGGATGGTGGGAAGAACACCGGGGAGCTGTTTTTT. This sequence encodes CASKQDGGKNTGELFF.

The chain couples TRBV29-1 to TRBJ2-7, with D perhaps TRBD1 (6 bases). This CDR3 spans 13 amino acids. V was trimmed by 6 bases and J by 1 base, leaving 13 bases between them. CDR1 and CDR2 (germline): SQVTM, ANQGSEA. The CDR3 DNA follows: TGCAGCGTCCGCCAGGGGATATCCTACGAGCAGTACTTC. It encodes CSVRQGISYEQYF.

This chain links TRBV20-1 with TRBJ1-1; D might be TRBD1 (6 bases). Per germline, CDR1 DFQATT and CDR2 SNEGSKA (reference sequence). V lost 6 bases, J lost 4 bases, and 15 bases lay in between. This CDR3 region has 13 residues. The CDR3 region has the DNA TGCAGTGCACGAGTGGGGGGCCGCACTGAAGCTTTCTTT. Its translation is CSARVGGRTEAFF.

The chain joins TRBV24-1 to TRBJ2-2; 11 bases align to TRBD2. The junction had 0 bases not matched to a gene; V was cut back by 6 bases and J by 1 base. The CDR3 totals 15 residues. Germline V gene data show CDR1 as KGHDR and CDR2 as SFDVKD. CDR3 sequence (DNA): TGTGCCACCAGTACTAGCGGGGGGAACACCGGGGAGCTGTTTTTT. Its translation: CATSTSGGNTGELFF.

This clonotype was picked up a small number of times. The gene calls are TRBV6-1 and TRBJ2-7; 7 bases are a match to TRBD1. Looked up from germline, CDR1 is MNHNS and CDR2 is SASEGT. The ends lost 6 bases at V and 2 bases at J; junction bases unmatched: 16. This CDR3 region has 17 residues. The CDR3 region is CASRNRHEGAPAYEQYV. The CDR3 bases are TGTGCCAGCAGGAACCGACATGAGGGGGCCCCTGCCTACGAGCAGTACGTC.

This clonotype was observed a handful of times. This sequence joins TRBV7-8 and TRBJ2-5, with a tentative D call TRBD1 (6 bases). The V and J ends lost 5 bases and 5 bases respectively, with 21 bases between them. CDR3 length: 16 residues. The germline V gene encodes CDR1 SGHVS and CDR2 FQNEAQ. CDR3 sequence reads: CASSPGDTNQGETQYF. The CDR3, as DNA: TGTGCCAGCAGCCCAGGGGACACCAACCAAGGGGAGACCCAGTACTTC.

This clonotype has only a few counts. This chain joins TRBV10-3 and TRBJ2-1; TRBD2 matches 13 bases. CDR3 length: 16 amino acids. CDR1 is ENHRY, CDR2 SYGVKD, per germline. With V trimmed by 7 bases and J by 8 bases, 11 bases remained unmatched. Written as DNA, the CDR3 is TGTGCCATCAATCCAACTAGCGGGAGGGAGTGGGATGAGCAGTTCTTC. Translating gives CAINPTSGREWDEQFF.

Many counts were recorded for this clonotype. This chain joins TRBV15 and TRBJ2-1; D gene ambiguous. The CDR3 spans 16 residues. Germline CDR1 reads LNHNV; CDR2 reads YYDKDF (reference sequence). V was shortened by 1 base and J by 7 bases, with 17 bases between the two germline ends. The CDR3: CATSRVGAIVVNEQFF. The DNA for the CDR3 is TGTGCCACCAGCAGAGTTGGAGCGATCGTCGTAAATGAGCAGTTCTTC. The full variable domain, in which reference TRBV15 and TRBJ2-1 provide the parts outside the CDR3, is DAMVIQNPRYQVTQFGKPVTLSCSQTLNHNVMYWYQQKSSQAPKLLFHYYDKDFNNEADTPDNFQSRRPNTSFCFLDIRSPGLGDTAMYLCATSRVGAIVVNEQFFGPGTRLTVL.

The chain has TRBV10-3 and TRBJ2-3; D gene unclear. CDR3 length equals 15 residues. CDR1 ENHRY and CDR2 SYGVKD come from the germline V gene. Trimming shortened V by 4 bases and J by 4 bases, and 15 bases separated the two germline ends. CDR3 DNA sequence: TGTGCCATCAGTGTTGGCAGGTCAGGTGCAGATACGCAGTATTTT. Its protein is CAISVGRSGADTQYF.

The chain uses TRBV5-1 and TRBJ2-3, with D unclear. Deletions cut 4 bases from V and 2 bases from J, with 17 bases between. Germline loops: CDR1 SGHRS, CDR2 YFSETQ. This CDR3 has 16 amino acids. Written as DNA, the CDR3 is TGCGCCAGCAGCGGACGAAACTCAAGGGACACAGATACGCAGTATTTT. Its protein product is CASSGRNSRDTDTQYF.

This clonotype has only a few counts. J is TRBJ1-4 and V is TRBV12-3 or TRBV12-4; weak D call: TRBD1 (5 bases). V was trimmed by 3 bases and J by 5 bases, leaving 13 bases between them. The CDR3 length is 15 residues. The chain's CDR3 is CASSLGEGENEKLFF. DNA of the CDR3: TGTGCCAGCAGTTTGGGAGAAGGGGAAAATGAAAAACTGTTTTTT.

J is TRBJ2-1 and V is TRBV29-1, with D uncertain. Germline assignment: CDR1 SQVTM and CDR2 ANQGSEA. V lost 3 bases and J lost 6, with 3 bases in between. CDR3 length: 10 amino acids. The CDR3 bases are TGCAGCGTTGAGGGCAATGAGCAGTTCTTC. Translation gives CSVEGNEQFF.

This clonotype was picked up a small number of times. The chain carries TRBV11-2 and TRBJ2-2; TRBD1 matches at 10 bases. This CDR3 has 14 amino acids. Germline V gives CDR1 SGHAT, CDR2 FQNNGV. The V gene end was trimmed by 5 bases and the J gene end by 8 bases; junction bases not matched to a gene: 5. CDR3 amino acids: CASSRGQGMGELFF. CDR3 in DNA: TGTGCCAGCAGCCGGGGACAGGGGATGGGGGAGCTGTTTTTT.

The table lists this clonotype with a few counts. The chain has TRBV20-1 and TRBJ2-3; 7 positions match TRBD1. Germline assignment: CDR1 DFQATT and CDR2 SNEGSKA (reference sequence). Trimming took 5 bases from V and 0 from J; bases not matched to a gene: 11. The CDR3 is 16 amino acids. This CDR3 is CSARPDRQTSTDTQYF. Here the CDR3 DNA reads TGCAGTGCTCGCCCGGACAGGCAAACTAGCACAGATACGCAGTATTTT.